This is a list of T cell receptor beta chains from one sample in a study of blood T cell repertoires in COVID-19. TCRdb's copy holds only in-frame clones and misses some; the assay was immunoSEQ multiplex PCR. The sample carries roughly 220,000 clones, under 90% recorded once. Input material: peripheral blood. The receptors come from a man under 40 with active or convalescent COVID-19. CDR3s include the opening cysteine and the closing phenylalanine or tryptophan. The order of the fields is CDR3 protein, CDR3 DNA, D gene, V gene, clone size, J gene. A D gene is named only where the DNA matches it firmly. Expanded clones get a size class; other rows say once, few or many, or leave the size out.

CASSLDLAGVADTQYF,TGTGCCAGCAGCTTAGACCTAGCGGGAGTTGCAGATACGCAGTATTTT,TRBD2,TRBV7-9,-,TRBJ2-3
CASSLARRGETNEKLFF,TGTGCCAGCAGCTTAGCCCGGAGGGGCGAGACTAATGAAAAACTGTTTTTT,-,TRBV7-9,-,TRBJ1-4
CASSDPLAGGADTQYF,TGTGCCAGCAGCGATCCTTTAGCGGGAGGTGCAGATACGCAGTATTTT,TRBD2,TRBV28,-,TRBJ2-3
CASSLNLAGADTQYF,TGCGCCAGCAGCTTGAATCTAGCGGGAGCAGATACGCAGTATTTT,TRBD2,TRBV5-1,-,TRBJ2-3
CASSSDGTRQETQYF,TGCGCCAGCAGTTCTGATGGGACTAGACAAGAGACCCAGTACTTC,TRBD2,TRBV5-1,-,TRBJ2-5
CASSTPNTGELFF,TGTGCCAGCAGCACTCCCAACACCGGGGAGCTGTTTTTT,-,TRBV6-4,-,TRBJ2-2
CSVGFSGASTDTQYF,TGCAGCGTTGGGTTTAGCGGGGCCAGCACAGATACGCAGTATTTT,TRBD2,TRBV29-1,-,TRBJ2-3
CASSLQVSSSYEQYF,TGCGCCAGCAGCTTGCAGGTTTCGAGCTCCTACGAGCAGTACTTC,-,TRBV5-1,-,TRBJ2-7
CASSLTGSGNTEAFF,TGCGCCAGCAGCTTGACGGGGAGTGGGAACACTGAAGCTTTCTTT,-,TRBV5-1,-,TRBJ1-1
CASSPSPGGGFKETQYF,TGTGCCAGCAGCCCCTCGCCGGGCGGGGGGTTTAAAGAGACCCAGTACTTC,TRBD2,TRBV7-9,-,TRBJ2-5
CAGRRDTEAFF,TGTGCCGGCAGGCGGGACACTGAAGCTTTCTTT,-,TRBV6-5,-,TRBJ1-1
CASSLRQGGGYTF,TGTGCCAGCAGTTTGAGGCAGGGGGGAGGCTACACCTTC,TRBD1,TRBV6-5,-,TRBJ1-2
CASSLGQGYYQPQHF,TGTGCCAGCAGCCTGGGACAGGGGTACTATCAGCCCCAGCATTTT,TRBD1,TRBV2,-,TRBJ1-5
CASSQDELAGGGEQFF,TGCGCCAGCAGCCAAGATGAACTAGCGGGAGGCGGTGAGCAGTTCTTC,TRBD2,TRBV4-3,once,TRBJ2-1
CASSLLSYEQYF,TGTGCCAGCAGTTTACTATCCTACGAGCAGTACTTC,-,TRBV28,-,TRBJ2-7
CASSQDQRGTDTQYF,TGCGCCAGCAGCCAAGACCAGAGGGGCACAGATACGCAGTATTTT,-,TRBV4-3,-,TRBJ2-3
CASRATMGVYEAFF,TGTGCCAGCAGGGCGACGATGGGCGTCTATGAAGCTTTCTTT,-,TRBV6-5,-,TRBJ1-1
CASSYGAGGRTDTQYF,TGTGCCAGCAGTTACGGAGCGGGAGGGCGGACGGATACGCAGTATTTT,TRBD2,TRBV6-6,-,TRBJ2-3
CASSQVTGLYGYTF,TGTGCCAGCAGCCAAGTAACGGGGTTATATGGCTACACCTTC,-,TRBV4-2,-,TRBJ1-2
CASSLISVTEAFF,TGTGCCAGCAGTTTAATCTCCGTCACTGAAGCTTTCTTT,-,TRBV12-3/TRBV12-4,-,TRBJ1-1
CASRAGGGDSYNSPLHF,TGTGCCAGCAGGGCCGGGGGGGGAGACTCCTATAATTCACCCCTCCACTTT,-,TRBV27,-,TRBJ1-6
CASSQDPSGGKGNIQYF,TGCGCCAGCAGCCAAGATCCAAGCGGGGGCAAGGGGAACATTCAGTACTTC,TRBD2,TRBV4-3,-,TRBJ2-4
CASSFGGGRLQETQYF,TGCGCCAGCAGCTTCGGAGGCGGGAGGCTACAAGAGACCCAGTACTTC,TRBD2,TRBV5-1,-,TRBJ2-5
CASRRTQVIGEAFF,TGTGCCAGCAGGAGAACACAGGTTATCGGGGAAGCTTTCTTT,-,TRBV6-5,-,TRBJ1-1
CASSPPGRGITEAFF,TGTGCCAGCAGCCCTCCGGGGAGGGGTATCACTGAAGCTTTCTTT,-,TRBV5-4,-,TRBJ1-1
CASSWTHSNQPQHF,TGTGCCAGCAGCTGGACACATAGCAATCAGCCCCAGCATTTT,-,TRBV7-2,-,TRBJ1-5
CAISGPDQPQHF,TGTGCCATCAGTGGGCCAGATCAGCCCCAGCATTTT,-,TRBV10-3,-,TRBJ1-5
CASSPGGSYNEQFF,TGTGCCAGCAGCCCCGGGGGAAGTTACAATGAGCAGTTCTTC,-,TRBV11-3,-,TRBJ2-1
CASSQDRKAFF,TGTGCCAGCAGCCAAGATCGTAAAGCTTTCTTT,-,TRBV3-1/TRBV3-2,-,TRBJ1-1
CASSGGQTGNTIYF,TGCGCCAGCAGCGGAGGACAGACGGGGAACACCATATATTTT,-,TRBV5-1,-,TRBJ1-3
CASSLDRAGETQYF,TGTGCCAGCAGCTTAGATCGAGCGGGAGAGACCCAGTACTTC,-,TRBV7-2,-,TRBJ2-5
CASSLGAETQPQHF,TGTGCCAGCAGCCTTGGGGCCGAAACACAGCCCCAGCATTTT,-,TRBV3-1/TRBV3-2,-,TRBJ1-5